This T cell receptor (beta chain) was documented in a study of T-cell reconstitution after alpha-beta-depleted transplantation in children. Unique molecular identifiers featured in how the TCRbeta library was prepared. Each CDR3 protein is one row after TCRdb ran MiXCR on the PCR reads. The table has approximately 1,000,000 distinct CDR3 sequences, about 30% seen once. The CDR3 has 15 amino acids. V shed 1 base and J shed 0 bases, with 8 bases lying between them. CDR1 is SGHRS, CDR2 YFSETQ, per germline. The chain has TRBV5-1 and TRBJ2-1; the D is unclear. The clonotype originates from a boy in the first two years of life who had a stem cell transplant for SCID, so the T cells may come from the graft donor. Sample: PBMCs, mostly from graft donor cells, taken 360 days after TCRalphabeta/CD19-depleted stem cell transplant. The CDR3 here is CASSLKVVSYNEQFF. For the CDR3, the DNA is TGCGCCAGCAGCTTGAAAGTTGTCTCCTACAATGAGCAGTTCTTC.